Following are 26 T cell receptor beta chains from one sample sequenced in a study of OX40 agonist ivuxolimab in advanced cancers. Libraries were made using the immunoSEQ multiplex PCR assay. What TCRdb holds here is the immuneACCESS table cut down to in-frame rearrangements. Part of the clones is not present; checked against another copy, under half of the missing clones reflect an unresolved V gene, and the others are unexplained. Here the sample has around 40,000 clones; 84% occur a single time. Approximately 16% of the sample is held by the ten biggest clonotypes. The sample here was CD4+ or CD8+ T cells sorted from blood, taken in a trial of the OX40 agonist ivuxolimab. The receptors shown here come from an adult with an advanced solid tumor such as melanoma, head and neck, liver or kidney cancer.

The chain has TRBV4-1 and TRBJ2-2, with D possibly TRBD1 on 6 matching bases. The V gene lost 4 bases and the J gene lost 0 bases, with 18 bases spanning the gap. The germline gives CDR1 MGHRA, CDR2 YSYEKL. The CDR3 spans 18 residues. Written as DNA, the CDR3 is TGCGCCAGCAGCCTCATAGTACCGGGACATACGAACACCGGGGAGCTGTTTTTT. This gives the protein CASSLIVPGHTNTGELFF.

V usage is TRBV15 and J usage is TRBJ2-1; 8 nucleotides agree with TRBD2. The germline V gene encodes CDR1 LNHNV and CDR2 YYDKDF (reference sequence). After removal of 8 bases from V and 1 base from J, the junction contained 16 bases not matched to a gene. This CDR3 region has 18 residues. Written as DNA, the CDR3 is TGTGCCACCCAGCAGACCGTAGCGGGACTACTTTCCTACAATGAGCAGTTCTTC. This gives the protein CATQQTVAGLLSYNEQFF. The variable domain in full, completed from reference TRBV15 and TRBJ2-1, reads DAMVIQNPRYQVTQFGKPVTLSCSQTLNHNVMYWYQQKSSQAPKLLFHYYDKDFNNEADTPDNFQSRRPNTSFCFLDIRSPGLGDTAMYLCATQQTVAGLLSYNEQFFGPGTRLTVL.

The rearrangement joins TRBV11-2 to TRBJ2-1; TRBD1 agrees at 10 bases. The germline V gene has CDR1 SGHAT and CDR2 FQNNGV. With V trimmed by 5 bases and J by 3 bases, 13 bases remained unmatched. The CDR3 loop spans 18 amino acids. CDR3 protein: CASSPTRFRDRGYNEQFF. CDR3 sequence (DNA): TGTGCCAGCAGCCCCACTCGCTTCCGGGACAGGGGCTACAATGAGCAGTTCTTC.

The genes are TRBV19 and TRBJ2-1; 9 bases line up with TRBD2. The V segment lost 3 bases and the J segment 4 bases; nucleotides outside the gene matches: 4. This CDR3 region has 15 residues. The germline gives CDR1 LNHDA, CDR2 SQIVND (reference sequence). Here the CDR3 reads CASSIMTSGYNEQFF. In DNA form, the CDR3 reads TGTGCCAGTAGTATTATGACTAGCGGATACAATGAGCAGTTCTTC.

The V and J genes are TRBV6-5 and TRBJ1-1, with D perhaps matching TRBD1 (5 bases). The CDR3 has 14 residues. CDR1 MNHEY and CDR2 SVGAGI come from the germline V gene. Trimming pared 4 bases from V and 1 base from J, leaving 10 bases between. CDR3 region: CASSFGGSNTEAFF. DNA for the CDR3: TGTGCCAGCAGTTTTGGGGGGTCGAACACTGAAGCTTTCTTT.

The rearrangement links TRBV4-3 to TRBJ1-1; no clear D. The CDR3 spans 14 residues. The germline V and J ends were trimmed by 0 bases and 7 bases, with 12 bases remaining between them. From germline, CDR1 is LGHNA and CDR2 YSLEER. The CDR3 here is CASSQDHRAVEAFF. Here the CDR3 DNA reads TGCGCCAGCAGCCAAGACCACCGCGCAGTTGAAGCTTTCTTT.

The chain has TRBV27 and TRBJ2-5; D unclear. Trimming stripped 3 bases from V and 5 bases from J, with 7 bases between. Germline CDR1 and CDR2: MNHEY and SMNVEV (reference sequence). The CDR3 sequence is 12 residues long. CDR3 sequence (DNA): TGTGCCAGCAGTTTTACTGGGGAGACCCAGTACTTC. It translates to CASSFTGETQYF.

V gene TRBV27 combines with J gene TRBJ1-1; D perhaps matches TRBD1 (5 bases). CDR1 MNHEY and CDR2 SMNVEV come from the germline V gene (reference sequence). The CDR3 is 14 amino acids. The V and J ends lost 3 bases and 4 bases respectively, with 12 bases between them. The CDR3 coding sequence is TGTGCCAGCAGTTTCGGGGGGTCGGGCACTGAAGCTTTCTTT. The encoded protein is CASSFGGSGTEAFF.

J is TRBJ2-5 and V is TRBV5-4; 7 bases are shared with TRBD2. The CDR3 contains 13 residues. With 5 bases clipped from V and 5 bases from J, the junction kept 6 bases outside the gene matches. CDR1 and CDR2 from the germline V gene are SGHNT and YYREEE (reference sequence). In DNA form, the CDR3 reads TGTGCCAGCAGGTATTGGGGGGGTGAGACCCAGTACTTC. Its translation is CASRYWGGETQYF. Full variable domain (remainder filled in from reference TRBV5-4 and TRBJ2-5): ETGVTQSPTHLIKTRGQQVTLRCSSQSGHNTVSWYQQALGQGPQFIFQYYREEENGRGNFPPRFSGLQFPNYSSELNVNALELDDSALYLCASRYWGGETQYFGPGTRLLVL.

The V gene is TRBV11-3, the J gene TRBJ2-3; 9 bases line up with TRBD1. The germline V gene encodes CDR1 SGHNT and CDR2 YENEEA. The CDR3 sequence is 15 residues long. V was pared by 0 bases and J by 4 bases, with 2 bases of the junction left unmatched. CDR3 protein: CASSLETGGADTQYF. The CDR3 coding sequence is TGTGCCAGCAGCTTAGAAACAGGGGGCGCAGATACGCAGTATTTT.

The chain is built from TRBV7-2 and TRBJ2-2; TRBD2 agrees at 7 bases. CDR3 length: 14 residues. Trimming removed 5 bases from V and 3 bases from J; junction bases left unmatched: 3. Germline CDR1 SGHTA, CDR2 FQGNSA. CDR3 residues: CASSTAGDTGELFF. CDR3 bases: TGTGCCAGCAGCACCGCGGGGGACACCGGGGAGCTGTTTTTT. Supplemented by reference TRBV7-2 and TRBJ2-2, the full variable domain reads GAGVSQSPSNKVTEKGKDVELRCDPISGHTALYWYRQSLGQGLEFLIYFQGNSAPDKSGLPSDRFSAERTGGSVSTLTIQRTQQEDSAVYLCASSTAGDTGELFFGEGSRLTVL.

This sequence joins TRBV10-1 and TRBJ2-7; TRBD2 matches 13 bases. CDR3 size: 18 residues. V shed 6 bases, J shed 4 bases, and the junction held 15 bases outside the gene matches. The germline V gene has CDR1 WNHNN and CDR2 SYGVQD (reference sequence). In DNA form, the CDR3 reads TGCGCCAGCAGCCCTGTTGCGTCGGGACTAGCGGGATTATACGAGCAGTACTTC. This codes for CASSPVASGLAGLYEQYF.

The V and J genes are TRBV9 and TRBJ1-4, with 7 nucleotides matching TRBD1. This CDR3 is built from 11 residues. Germline V CDR1 and CDR2: SGDLS, YYNGEE. Unmatched junction bases numbered 7, after V lost 10 bases and J lost 10 bases. The CDR3 nucleotides read TGTGCCCCCCCCAGACAGGGAAAACTGTTTTTT. Its protein is CAPPRQGKLFF.

This clone rates as medium-sized. The rearrangement links TRBV4-1 to TRBJ2-1, with a tentative D call TRBD1 (5 bases). Germline CDR1 and CDR2: MGHRA and YSYEKL. The V end was cut by 0 bases, the J end by 8 bases, with 5 bases between. CDR3 length equals 12 residues. CDR3 nucleotide sequence: TGCGCCAGCAGCCAAGAAGGGGATGAGCAGTTCTTC. It translates to CASSQEGDEQFF.

This rearrangement joins TRBV27 to TRBJ1-5; D is perhaps TRBD1 (5 bases). V lost 4 bases and J 5 bases, leaving 9 bases between the germline ends. The CDR3 is 13 amino acids. CDR1 is MNHEY, CDR2 SMNVEV, per germline (reference sequence). The CDR3 protein is CASSSGTYQPQHF. The CDR3 nucleotides read TGTGCCAGCAGTTCGGGGACCTATCAGCCCCAGCATTTT.

The V call is TRBV6-6, the J call TRBJ2-1, with D tentatively TRBD1 (5 bases). Germline assignment: CDR1 MNHNY and CDR2 SVGAGI (reference sequence). Between the trimmed V and J ends, which lost 4 bases and 11 bases, there was a span of 15 bases. This CDR3 has 13 residues. In DNA form, the CDR3 reads TGTGCCAGCAGTTTGGGGCTGGGAACCCAGCAGTTCTTC. Amino acid sequence: CASSLGLGTQQFF.

The CDR3 here is CASTAGGEEQYF. Written as DNA, the CDR3 is TGTGCCAGCACCGCAGGGGGAGAAGAGCAGTACTTC. The chain joins TRBV27 to TRBJ2-7, with 7 bases fitting TRBD1. Germline CDR1 and CDR2: MNHEY and SMNVEV (reference sequence). With V trimmed by 7 bases and J by 7 bases, 7 bases remained unmatched. The CDR3 spans 12 residues.

V is TRBV6-1 and J is TRBJ1-6; D perhaps matches TRBD1 (5 bases). The length of the CDR3 is 14 residues. Deletions cut 6 bases from V and 9 bases from J, with 15 bases between. Per the germline V gene, CDR1 is MNHNS and CDR2 is SASEGT. This chain's CDR3 is CASRPLTGSSPLHF. The CDR3, as DNA: TGTGCCAGCAGGCCCTTAACAGGAAGTTCACCCCTCCACTTT.

This chain's CDR3 is CASSYGGGSFEAFF. CDR3 bases: TGTGCCAGCAGTTACGGTGGGGGATCCTTTGAAGCTTTCTTT. This sequence joins TRBV6-6 and TRBJ1-1; D might be TRBD1 (5 bases). The CDR3 length is 14 residues. Germline CDR1 and CDR2: MNHNY and SVGAGI (reference sequence). Trimming cost V 2 bases and J 7 bases, with 14 bases left between them.

The CDR3 sequence: CASSQDLPPGSYNSPLHF. The CDR3 bases are TGCGCCAGCAGCCAAGATTTGCCCCCAGGGTCCTATAATTCACCCCTCCACTTT. The chain uses TRBV4-3 and TRBJ1-6; perhaps TRBD1 as D (5 bases). Germline lookup yields CDR1 LGHNA and CDR2 YSLEER. Between the trimmed V and J ends, which lost 0 bases and 1 base, there was a span of 13 bases. The CDR3 totals 18 residues.

The J gene is TRBJ2-1, the V gene TRBV9; D is ambiguous. Trimming removed 0 bases at V and 8 bases at J, with 15 bases between. The CDR3 covers 15 residues. Germline loops: CDR1 SGDLS, CDR2 YYNGEE. CDR3 in amino acids: CASSVDYISFDEQFF. For the CDR3, the DNA is TGTGCCAGCAGCGTAGATTATATCAGTTTCGATGAGCAGTTCTTC.

Notes on this clone: One end of the junction fails to match germline, which may point to a read error. The chain employs TRBV14 and TRBJ2-7; D possibly matches TRBD1 or TRBD2 (6 bases each). The length of the CDR3 is 15 residues. Germline assignment: CDR1 SGHDN and CDR2 FVKESK. Written as DNA, the CDR3 is TGTGCCAGCAGTCAAGGGGGGCTGAGCTCCTACGAGCAGTACTTC. This translates into CASSQGGLSSYEQYF.

CDR3 nucleotide sequence: TGTGCCAGCAGTTTCGCCACCTTGACCGGGGAGCTGTTTTTT. Protein sequence: CASSFATLTGELFF. V gene TRBV6-5 combines with J gene TRBJ2-2; no firm D call. This CDR3 has 14 amino acids. Germline CDR1 MNHEY, CDR2 SVGAGI. The germline V and J ends were trimmed by 4 bases and 5 bases, with 11 bases remaining between them.

The chain has TRBV7-9 and TRBJ1-1; 8 nucleotides agree with TRBD1. Germline trimming cut 1 base from V and 3 bases from J; bases unmatched to any gene: 4. The CDR3 has 15 amino acids. Germline-derived CDR1 and CDR2 are SEHNR and FQNEAQ (reference sequence). The CDR3 DNA reads TGTGCCAGCAGCTTAGGACAGGGGCAAGACACTGAAGCTTTCTTT. It translates to CASSLGQGQDTEAFF.

The V and J genes are TRBV9 and TRBJ1-1; D gene ambiguous. CDR1 and CDR2 (germline): SGDLS, YYNGEE. V dropped 1 base and J dropped 4 bases, with 11 bases sitting between them. The CDR3 spans 14 residues. CDR3 sequence (DNA): TGTGCCAGCAGCGTAATCCAAGACGGCACTGAAGCTTTCTTT. Protein product: CASSVIQDGTEAFF.

Only one count was recorded for this clone. V is TRBV7-9 and J is TRBJ1-6; D is unresolved. The germline V and J ends were trimmed by 5 bases and 4 bases, with 3 bases remaining between them. Germline loops: CDR1 SEHNR, CDR2 FQNEAQ (reference sequence). The CDR3 extends over 12 amino acids. The DNA for the CDR3 is TGTGCCAGCAGCGAGTATAATTCACCCCTCCACTTT. Its protein is CASSEYNSPLHF.